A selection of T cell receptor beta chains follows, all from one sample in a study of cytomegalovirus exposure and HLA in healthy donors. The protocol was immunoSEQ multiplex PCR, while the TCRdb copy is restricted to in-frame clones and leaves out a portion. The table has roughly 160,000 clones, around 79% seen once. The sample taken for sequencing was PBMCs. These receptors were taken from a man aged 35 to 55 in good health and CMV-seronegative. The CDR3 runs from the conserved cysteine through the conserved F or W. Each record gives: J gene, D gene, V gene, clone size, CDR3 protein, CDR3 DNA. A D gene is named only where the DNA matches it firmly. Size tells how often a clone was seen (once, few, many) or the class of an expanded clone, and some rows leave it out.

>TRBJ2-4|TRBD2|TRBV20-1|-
CSARSLAGVYF
TGCAGTGCTAGATCCCTAGCGGGGGTCTACTTC
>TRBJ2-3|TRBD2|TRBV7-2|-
CASGSGGTGTQYF
TGTGCCAGTGGTAGCGGGGGTACCGGTACGCAGTATTTT
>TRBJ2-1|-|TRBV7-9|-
CASSLVQGPNEQFF
TGTGCCAGCAGCTTAGTCCAGGGCCCCAATGAGCAGTTCTTC
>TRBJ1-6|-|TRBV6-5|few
CASSYRGGLSPLHF
TGTGCCAGCAGTTATAGGGGGGGACTTTCACCCCTCCACTTT
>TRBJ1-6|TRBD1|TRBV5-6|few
CASSLYRGNSPLHF
TGTGCCAGCAGCTTATACAGGGGAAATTCACCCCTCCACTTT
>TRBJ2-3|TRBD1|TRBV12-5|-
CASGRGQGSDTQYF
TGTGCTAGTGGCCGGGGACAGGGGTCAGATACGCAGTATTTT
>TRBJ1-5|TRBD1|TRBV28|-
CASRNQGVQPQHF
TGTGCCAGCAGGAATCAGGGGGTTCAGCCCCAGCATTTT
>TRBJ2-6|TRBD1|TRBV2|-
CASSNFRDRGSGANVLTF
TGTGCCAGCAGTAATTTCCGGGACAGGGGGTCCGGGGCCAACGTCCTGACTTTC
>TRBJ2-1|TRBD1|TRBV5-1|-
CASSLMRGTGGQSEQFF
TGCGCCAGCAGCTTGATGCGGGGGACAGGGGGCCAGAGCGAGCAGTTCTTC
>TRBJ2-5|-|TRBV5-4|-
CASSLIGGRVYETQYF
TGTGCCAGCAGCTTGATTGGTGGCAGGGTGTACGAGACCCAGTACTTC
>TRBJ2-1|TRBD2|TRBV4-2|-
CASSQVAGGPYNEQFF
TGTGCCAGCAGCCAAGTAGCGGGGGGACCCTACAATGAGCAGTTCTTC
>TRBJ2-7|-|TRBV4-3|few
CASSQDLYYEQYF
TGCGCCAGCAGCCAAGATCTCTACTACGAGCAGTACTTC
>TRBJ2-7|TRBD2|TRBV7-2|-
CASSAGLASYEQYF
TGTGCCAGCAGCGCGGGACTAGCCAGCTACGAGCAGTACTTC
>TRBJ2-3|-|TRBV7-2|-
CASSLAPGGTDTQYF
TGTGCCAGCAGCTTAGCCCCAGGGGGCACAGATACGCAGTATTTT
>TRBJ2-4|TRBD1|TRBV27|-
CASSKDRGGEKNIQYF
TGTGCCAGCAGTAAGGACAGGGGGGGTGAGAAAAACATTCAGTACTTC
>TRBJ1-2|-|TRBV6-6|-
CASSYSGGANYGYTF
TGTGCCAGCAGTTACTCGGGGGGGGCTAACTATGGCTACACCTTC